This T cell receptor (beta chain) appears in the sequencing data of a study of graft-versus-host responses after intestinal transplantation. The protocol was immunoSEQ multiplex PCR, while the TCRdb copy is restricted to in-frame clones and leaves out a portion. Here the sample spans approximately 110,000 clones, more than 80% being singletons. Only one count was recorded for this clone. Its target is not known. Trimming removed 6 bases at V and 8 bases at J, with 8 bases between. CDR1 is MNHEY, CDR2 SVGAGI, per germline. CDR3 length equals 11 residues. The rearrangement joins TRBV6-5 to TRBJ2-1; D remains ambiguous. Sequenced here: unstimulated CD4+ T cells sorted from spleen or lymph node cells, sampled before transplant. This clonotype was sampled from a human donor who was the organ donor for an intestinal transplant. CDR3 amino acids: CASSRTDEQFF. CDR3 coding DNA: TGTGCCAGCAGCCGAACGGATGAGCAGTTCTTC.